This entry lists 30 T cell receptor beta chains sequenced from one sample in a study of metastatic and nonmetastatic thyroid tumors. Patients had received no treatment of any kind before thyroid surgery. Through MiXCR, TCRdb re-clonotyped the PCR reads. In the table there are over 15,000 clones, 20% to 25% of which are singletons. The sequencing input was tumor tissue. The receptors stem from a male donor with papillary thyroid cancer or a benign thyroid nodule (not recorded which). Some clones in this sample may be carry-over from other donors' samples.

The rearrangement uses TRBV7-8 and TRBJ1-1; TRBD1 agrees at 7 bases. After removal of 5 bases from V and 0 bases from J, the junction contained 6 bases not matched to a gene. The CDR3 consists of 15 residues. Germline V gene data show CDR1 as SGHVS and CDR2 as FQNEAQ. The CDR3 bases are TGTGCCAGCAGCCACAGGGGATCAATGAACACTGAAGCTTTCTTT. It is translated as CASSHRGSMNTEAFF.

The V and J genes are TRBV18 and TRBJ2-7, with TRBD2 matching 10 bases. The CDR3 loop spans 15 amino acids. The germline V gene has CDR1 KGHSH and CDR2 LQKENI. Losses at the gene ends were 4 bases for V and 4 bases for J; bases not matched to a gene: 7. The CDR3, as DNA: TGTGCCAGCTCACATAGCGGGAGGCCCGAATACGAGCAGTACTTC. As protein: CASSHSGRPEYEQYF.

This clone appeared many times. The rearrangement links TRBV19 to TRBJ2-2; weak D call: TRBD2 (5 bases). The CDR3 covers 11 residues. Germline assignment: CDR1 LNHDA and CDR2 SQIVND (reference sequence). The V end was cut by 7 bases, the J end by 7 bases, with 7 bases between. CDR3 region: CASTGIGELFF. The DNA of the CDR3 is TGTGCCAGTACCGGGATCGGGGAGCTGTTTTTT. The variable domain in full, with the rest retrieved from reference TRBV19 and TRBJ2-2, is DGGITQSPKYLFRKEGQNVTLSCEQNLNHDAMYWYRQDPGQGLRLIYYSQIVNDFQKGDIAEGYSVSREKKESFPLTVTSAQKNPTAFYLCASTGIGELFFGEGSRLTVL.

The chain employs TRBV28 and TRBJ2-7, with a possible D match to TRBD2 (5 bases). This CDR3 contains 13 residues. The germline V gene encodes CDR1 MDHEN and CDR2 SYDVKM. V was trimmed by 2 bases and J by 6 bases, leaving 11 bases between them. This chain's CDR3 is CASSLVEGLEQYF. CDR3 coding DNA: TGTGCCAGCAGTTTAGTCGAGGGTCTCGAGCAGTACTTC. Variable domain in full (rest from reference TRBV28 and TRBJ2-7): DVKVTQSSRYLVKRTGEKVFLECVQDMDHENMFWYRQDPGLGLRLIYFSYDVKMKEKGDIPEGYSVSREKKERFSLILESASTNQTSMYLCASSLVEGLEQYFGPGTRLTVT.

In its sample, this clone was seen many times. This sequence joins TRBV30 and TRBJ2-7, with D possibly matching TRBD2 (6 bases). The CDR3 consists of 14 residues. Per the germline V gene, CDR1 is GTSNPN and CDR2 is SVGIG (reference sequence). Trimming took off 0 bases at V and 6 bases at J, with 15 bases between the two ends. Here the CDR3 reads CAWSVRRVTGEQYF. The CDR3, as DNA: TGTGCCTGGAGTGTACGGAGGGTCACCGGCGAGCAGTACTTC.

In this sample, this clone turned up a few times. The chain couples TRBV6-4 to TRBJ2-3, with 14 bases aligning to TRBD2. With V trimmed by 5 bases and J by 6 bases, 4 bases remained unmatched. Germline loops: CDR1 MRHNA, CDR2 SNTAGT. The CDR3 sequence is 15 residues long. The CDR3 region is CASSKGLAGDDTQYF. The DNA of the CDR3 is TGTGCCAGCAGTAAGGGACTAGCGGGAGACGATACGCAGTATTTT.

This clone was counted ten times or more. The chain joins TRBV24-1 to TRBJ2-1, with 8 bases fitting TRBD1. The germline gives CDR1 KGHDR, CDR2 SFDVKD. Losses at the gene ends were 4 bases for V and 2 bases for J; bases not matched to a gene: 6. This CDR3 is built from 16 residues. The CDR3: CATSDGQGETYNEQFF. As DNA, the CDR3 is TGTGCCACCAGTGACGGACAGGGAGAAACCTACAATGAGCAGTTCTTC.

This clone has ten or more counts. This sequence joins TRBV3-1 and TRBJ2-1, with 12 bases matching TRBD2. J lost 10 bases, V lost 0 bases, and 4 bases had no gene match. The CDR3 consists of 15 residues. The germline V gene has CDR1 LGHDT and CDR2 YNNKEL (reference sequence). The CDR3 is CASSQDHGLAGEQFF. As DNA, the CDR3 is TGTGCCAGCAGCCAAGATCACGGACTAGCGGGAGAGCAGTTCTTC.

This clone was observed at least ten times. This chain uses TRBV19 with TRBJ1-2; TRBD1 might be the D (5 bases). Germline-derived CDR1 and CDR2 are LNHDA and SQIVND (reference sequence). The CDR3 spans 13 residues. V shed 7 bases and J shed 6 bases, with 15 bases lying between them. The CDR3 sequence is CASTQLGEDGYTF. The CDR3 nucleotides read TGTGCCAGTACCCAACTGGGGGAGGATGGCTACACCTTC.

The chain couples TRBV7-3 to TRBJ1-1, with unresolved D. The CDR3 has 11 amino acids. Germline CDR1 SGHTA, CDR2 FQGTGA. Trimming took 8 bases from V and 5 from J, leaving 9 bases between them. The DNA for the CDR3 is TGTGCCAGCCGCCAAGGGACTGAAGCTTTCTTT. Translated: CASRQGTEAFF.

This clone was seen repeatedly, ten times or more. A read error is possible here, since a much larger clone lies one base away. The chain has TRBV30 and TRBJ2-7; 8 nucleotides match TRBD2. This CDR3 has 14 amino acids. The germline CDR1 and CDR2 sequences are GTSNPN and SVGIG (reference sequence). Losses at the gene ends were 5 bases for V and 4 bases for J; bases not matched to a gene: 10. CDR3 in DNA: TGTGCCTGGGGCACCGGGGGGGGCCCATACGAGCAGTACTTC. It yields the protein CAWGTGGGPYEQYF.

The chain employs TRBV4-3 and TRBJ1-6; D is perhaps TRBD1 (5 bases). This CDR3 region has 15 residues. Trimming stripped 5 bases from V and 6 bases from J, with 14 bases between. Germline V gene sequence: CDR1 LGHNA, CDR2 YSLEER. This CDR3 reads CASSSRWGGNSPLHF. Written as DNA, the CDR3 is TGCGCCAGCAGCTCCCGTTGGGGCGGTAATTCACCCCTCCACTTT.

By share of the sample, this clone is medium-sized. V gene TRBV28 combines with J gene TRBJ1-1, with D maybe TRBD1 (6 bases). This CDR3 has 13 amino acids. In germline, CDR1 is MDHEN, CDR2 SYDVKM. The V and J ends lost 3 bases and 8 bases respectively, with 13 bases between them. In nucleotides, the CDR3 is TGTGCCAGCAGTTTGAGGGACAAATTGGAAGCTTTCTTT. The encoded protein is CASSLRDKLEAFF.

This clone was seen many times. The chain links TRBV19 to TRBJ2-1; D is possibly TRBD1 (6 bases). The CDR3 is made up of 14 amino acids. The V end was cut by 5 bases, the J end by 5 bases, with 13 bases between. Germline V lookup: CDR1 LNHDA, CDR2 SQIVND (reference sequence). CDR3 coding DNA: TGTGCCAGTAGTCGAGGGGGAACTAACAATGAGCAGTTCTTC. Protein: CASSRGGTNNEQFF.

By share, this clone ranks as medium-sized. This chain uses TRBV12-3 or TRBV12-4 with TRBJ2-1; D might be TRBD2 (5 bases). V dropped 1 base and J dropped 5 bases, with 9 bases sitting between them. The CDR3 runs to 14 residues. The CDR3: CASSLGGPHNEQFF. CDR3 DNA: TGTGCCAGCAGTTTAGGCGGGCCACACAATGAGCAGTTCTTC.

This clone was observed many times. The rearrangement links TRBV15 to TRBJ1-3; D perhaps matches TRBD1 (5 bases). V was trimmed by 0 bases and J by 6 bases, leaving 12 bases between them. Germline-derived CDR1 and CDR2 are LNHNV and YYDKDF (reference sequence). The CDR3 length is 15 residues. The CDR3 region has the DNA TGTGCCACCAGCAGAGATACGAGGGGCGTAAACACCATATATTTT. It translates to CATSRDTRGVNTIYF. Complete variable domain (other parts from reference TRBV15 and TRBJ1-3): DAMVIQNPRYQVTQFGKPVTLSCSQTLNHNVMYWYQQKSSQAPKLLFHYYDKDFNNEADTPDNFQSRRPNTSFCFLDIRSPGLGDTAMYLCATSRDTRGVNTIYFGEGSWLTVV.

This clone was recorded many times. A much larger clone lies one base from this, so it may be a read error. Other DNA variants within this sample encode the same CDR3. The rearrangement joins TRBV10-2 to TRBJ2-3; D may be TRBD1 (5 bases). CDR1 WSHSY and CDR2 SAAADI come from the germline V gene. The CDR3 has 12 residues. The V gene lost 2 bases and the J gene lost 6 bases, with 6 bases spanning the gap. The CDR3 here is CASSEGADTQYF. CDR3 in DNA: TGCGCCAGCAGTGAGGGGGCGGATACGCAGTATTTT.

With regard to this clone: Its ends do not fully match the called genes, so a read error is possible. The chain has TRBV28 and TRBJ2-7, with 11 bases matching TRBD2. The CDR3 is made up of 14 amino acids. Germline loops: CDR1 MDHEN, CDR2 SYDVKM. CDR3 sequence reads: CASRRTSGHYEQHF. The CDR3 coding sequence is TGTGCCAGCAGAAGGACTAGCGGGCACTACGAGCAGCACTTC.

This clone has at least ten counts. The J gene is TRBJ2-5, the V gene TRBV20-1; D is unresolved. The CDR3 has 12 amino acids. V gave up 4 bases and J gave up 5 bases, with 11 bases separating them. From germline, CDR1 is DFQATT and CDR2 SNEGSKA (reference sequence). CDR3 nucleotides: TGCAGTGCTATGCTCAGGCTGGAGACCCAGTACTTC. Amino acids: CSAMLRLETQYF.

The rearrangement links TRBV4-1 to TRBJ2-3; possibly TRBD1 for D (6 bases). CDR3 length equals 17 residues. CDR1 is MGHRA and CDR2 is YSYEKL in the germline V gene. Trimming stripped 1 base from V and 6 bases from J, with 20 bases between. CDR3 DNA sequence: TGCGCCAGCAGCCAAGTACTACAGGGCCCGGGTGGGGATACGCAGTATTTT. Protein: CASSQVLQGPGGDTQYF.

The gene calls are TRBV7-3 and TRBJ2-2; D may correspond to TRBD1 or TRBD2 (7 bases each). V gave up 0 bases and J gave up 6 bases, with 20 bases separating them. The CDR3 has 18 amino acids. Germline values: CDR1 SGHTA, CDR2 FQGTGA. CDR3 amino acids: CASSLTRSGGGSPGELFF. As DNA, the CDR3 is TGTGCCAGCAGCTTAACGAGATCAGGGGGAGGGTCGCCCGGGGAGCTGTTTTTT.

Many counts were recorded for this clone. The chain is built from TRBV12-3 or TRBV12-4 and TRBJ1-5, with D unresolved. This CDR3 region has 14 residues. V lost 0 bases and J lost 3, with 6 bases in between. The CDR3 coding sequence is TGTGCCAGCAGTTTAGCAGGGCCCAATCAGCCCCAGCATTTT. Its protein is CASSLAGPNQPQHF.

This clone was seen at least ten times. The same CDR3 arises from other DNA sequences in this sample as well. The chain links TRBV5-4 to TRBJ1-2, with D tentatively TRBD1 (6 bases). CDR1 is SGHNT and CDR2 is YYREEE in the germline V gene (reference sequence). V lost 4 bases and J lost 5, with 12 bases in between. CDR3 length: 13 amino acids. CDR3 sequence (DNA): TGTGCCAGCAGCCCAGGGGACGGATATGGCTACACCTTC. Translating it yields CASSPGDGYGYTF.

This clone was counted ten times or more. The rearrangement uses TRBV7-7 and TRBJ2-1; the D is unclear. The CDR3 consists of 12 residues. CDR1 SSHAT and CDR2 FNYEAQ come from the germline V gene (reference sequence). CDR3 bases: TGTGCTACAATAGGGCCTTACAATGAGCAGTTCTTC. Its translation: CATIGPYNEQFF.

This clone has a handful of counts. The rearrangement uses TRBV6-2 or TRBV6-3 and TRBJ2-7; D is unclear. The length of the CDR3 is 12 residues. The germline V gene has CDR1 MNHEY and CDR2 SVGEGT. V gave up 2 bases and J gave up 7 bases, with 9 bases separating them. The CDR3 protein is CASSYPTPEQYF. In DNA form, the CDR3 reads TGTGCCAGCAGTTACCCCACGCCTGAGCAGTACTTC.

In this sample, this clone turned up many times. The CDR3 sequence: CAWSAPGGFNEKLFF. CDR3 in DNA: TGTGCCTGGAGTGCCCCCGGGGGGTTTAATGAAAAACTGTTTTTT. This sequence joins TRBV30 and TRBJ1-4, with D perhaps TRBD1 (5 bases). V dropped 1 base and J dropped 4 bases, with 13 bases sitting between them. The CDR3 loop spans 15 amino acids. CDR1 and CDR2 from the germline V gene are GTSNPN and SVGIG (reference sequence).

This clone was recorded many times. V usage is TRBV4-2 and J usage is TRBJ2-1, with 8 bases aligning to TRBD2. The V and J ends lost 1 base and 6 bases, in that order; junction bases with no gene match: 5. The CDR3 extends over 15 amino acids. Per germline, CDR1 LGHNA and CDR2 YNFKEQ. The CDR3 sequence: CASSQVGGAPNEQFF. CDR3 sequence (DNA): TGTGCCAGCAGCCAAGTCGGGGGGGCCCCCAATGAGCAGTTCTTC.

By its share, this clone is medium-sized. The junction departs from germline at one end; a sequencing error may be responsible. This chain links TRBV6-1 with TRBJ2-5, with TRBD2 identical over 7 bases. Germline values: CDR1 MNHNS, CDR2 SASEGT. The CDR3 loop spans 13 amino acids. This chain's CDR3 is CASSSGLQEAQYF. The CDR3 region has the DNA TGTGCCAGCAGTTCGGGACTACAAGAGGCCCAGTACTTC.

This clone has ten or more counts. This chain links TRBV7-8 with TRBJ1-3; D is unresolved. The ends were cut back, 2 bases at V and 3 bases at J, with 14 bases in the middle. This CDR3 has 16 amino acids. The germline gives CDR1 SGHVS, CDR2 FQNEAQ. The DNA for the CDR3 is TGTGCCAGCAGCTTAAGGACCGCCGAGAATGGAAACACCATATATTTT. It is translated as CASSLRTAENGNTIYF.

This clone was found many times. The CDR3 protein is CASSPTAYNSPLHF. DNA for the CDR3: TGTGCCAGCAGCCCGACAGCTTATAATTCACCCCTCCACTTT. This chain connects TRBV7-9 to TRBJ1-6, with a weak D call TRBD1 (5 bases). The CDR3 is 14 amino acids. In germline, CDR1 is SEHNR, CDR2 FQNEAQ (reference sequence). The V end was cut by 5 bases, the J end by 4 bases, with 9 bases between.